This entry lists 24 T cell receptor beta chains sequenced from one sample in a study of shared clonotypes between healthy human individuals. This table comes from immunoSEQ multiplex PCR, and its TCRdb copy is limited to in-frame clones, with some not included. The sample lists 400,000 to 600,000 clones, approximately 79% occurring once. Sequenced: PBMCs. The receptors derive from a woman in her thirties or forties in good health. Some clones in this sample may be carry-over from other donors' samples.

About this clone: In the same sample, other DNA sequences code for this CDR3. This chain connects TRBV28 to TRBJ2-7; perhaps TRBD1 as D (6 bases). Germline loops: CDR1 MDHEN, CDR2 SYDVKM. CDR3 length: 12 residues. V was pared by 4 bases and J by 3 bases, with 7 bases between. The CDR3 DNA follows: TGTGCCAGCAGTTCGGACAGCTACGAGCAGTACTTC. Amino acid sequence: CASSSDSYEQYF.

The chain couples TRBV11-1 to TRBJ2-7, with 13 bases matching TRBD2. Looked up from germline, CDR1 is SGHAT and CDR2 is FQDESV (reference sequence). CDR3 length equals 14 residues. V trimming: 5 bases; J trimming: 6 bases; junction bases outside the gene matches: 4. This chain's CDR3 is CASSPGLAGAEQYF. The CDR3 coding sequence is TGTGCCAGCAGCCCCGGACTAGCGGGAGCCGAGCAGTACTTC.

The V call is TRBV18, the J call TRBJ1-6; 7 nucleotides align to TRBD1. This CDR3 is 16 amino acids long. J was trimmed by 10 bases and V by 4 bases; bases with no gene match: 13. Germline V lookup: CDR1 KGHSH, CDR2 LQKENI. DNA of the CDR3: TGTGCCAGCTCACAGGACAGGCTTGACGCAAGCTCACCCCTCCACTTT. It yields the protein CASSQDRLDASSPLHF.

J is TRBJ1-5 and V is TRBV27; D remains ambiguous. V was shortened by 2 bases and J by 2 bases, with 16 bases between the two germline ends. CDR1 and CDR2 (germline): MNHEY, SMNVEV (reference sequence). The length of the CDR3 is 17 residues. DNA of the CDR3: TGTGCCAGCAGTTTAGGTCAATCCCCGTGGGGCAATCAGCCCCAGCATTTT. Translated, it gives CASSLGQSPWGNQPQHF.

V gene TRBV30 combines with J gene TRBJ2-7, with 8 positions matching TRBD2. The germline CDR1 and CDR2 sequences are GTSNPN and SVGIG (reference sequence). The CDR3 spans 14 residues. V lost 3 bases and J lost 2; bases outside the gene matches: 6. The CDR3 DNA reads as TGTGCCTGGAGCCGGACTAGCCCTGCCTACGAGCAGTACTTC. This gives the protein CAWSRTSPAYEQYF.

This clone has more than one count but fewer than ten. This specimen includes other DNA sequences encoding the same CDR3. The rearrangement uses TRBV5-4 and TRBJ2-3, with unresolved D. Germline values: CDR1 SGHNT, CDR2 YYREEE (reference sequence). The CDR3 has 13 amino acids. V was trimmed by 2 bases and J by 2 bases, leaving 6 bases between them. The CDR3 DNA follows: TGTGCCAGCAGCTTAGGGTCCACAGATACGCAGTATTTT. It translates to CASSLGSTDTQYF.

V is TRBV30 and J is TRBJ1-4; D uncertain. Trimming shortened V by 5 bases and J by 0 bases, and 13 bases separated the two germline ends. This CDR3 comprises 15 residues. In germline, CDR1 is GTSNPN, CDR2 SVGIG (reference sequence). Written as DNA, the CDR3 is TGTGCCTGGCGGAGGACGGTTGCAACTAATGAAAAACTGTTTTTT. Protein sequence: CAWRRTVATNEKLFF.

The DNA for the CDR3 is TGTGCCAGCAGTTCCGGGACCGCTCACTACGAGCAGTACTTC. Translation: CASSSGTAHYEQYF. The V and J genes are TRBV28 and TRBJ2-7; D tentatively fits TRBD1 or TRBD2 (5 bases each). Per germline, CDR1 MDHEN and CDR2 SYDVKM. Deletions cut 4 bases from V and 3 bases from J, with 13 bases between. This CDR3 comprises 14 residues.

CDR3 DNA: TGCGCCAGCAGCCAAGACGGTACAGGGAACAACAATGAGCAGTTCTTC. Amino acid sequence: CASSQDGTGNNNEQFF. The J gene is TRBJ2-1, the V gene TRBV4-3, with D perhaps matching TRBD1 (6 bases). Germline CDR1 LGHNA, CDR2 YSLEER. The CDR3 totals 16 residues. The V end was cut by 0 bases, the J end by 5 bases, with 14 bases between.

This chain uses TRBV6-5 with TRBJ1-4; the D gene is possibly TRBD1 (5 bases). Germline V lookup: CDR1 MNHEY, CDR2 SVGAGI. V lost 2 bases and J lost 5, with 15 bases in between. This CDR3 has 16 residues. The CDR3 loop reads CASSYLGGTSNEKLFF. The CDR3 bases are TGTGCCAGCAGTTACCTGGGTGGGACTTCGAATGAAAAACTGTTTTTT.

This rearrangement joins TRBV4-1 to TRBJ2-7; D perhaps matches TRBD2 (6 bases). This CDR3 comprises 17 residues. Germline V gene lookup returns CDR1 MGHRA and CDR2 YSYEKL. Trimming took 2 bases from V and 0 from J, leaving 17 bases between them. The CDR3 spells CASSQNIWTGDSYEQYF. The DNA for the CDR3 is TGCGCCAGCAGCCAAAACATATGGACGGGAGACTCCTACGAGCAGTACTTC.

This clone was detected once. DNA for the CDR3: TGCAGCGTTGTTGAGGGGAACCCCTACAATGAGCAGTTCTTC. It codes for CSVVEGNPYNEQFF. The gene calls are TRBV29-1 and TRBJ2-1, with D tentatively TRBD1 or TRBD2 (5 bases each). Trimming removed 4 bases from V and 2 bases from J, with 12 bases in between. CDR1 and CDR2 from the germline V gene are SQVTM and ANQGSEA. The CDR3 contains 14 residues.

This rearrangement joins TRBV27 to TRBJ2-7, with 7 bases identical to TRBD2. Germline V CDR1 and CDR2: MNHEY, SMNVEV (reference sequence). This CDR3 contains 14 residues. Germline trimming cut 5 bases from V and 5 bases from J; bases unmatched to any gene: 9. In DNA form, the CDR3 reads TGTGCCAGCAGTCCGCGCGGCGGGAGTCACGAGCAGTACTTC. Translation: CASSPRGGSHEQYF.

The table lists this clone with a count of one. The chain carries TRBV28 and TRBJ2-3; D is ambiguous. V was shortened by 8 bases and J by 2 bases, with 11 bases between the two germline ends. CDR1 is MDHEN, CDR2 SYDVKM, per germline. The CDR3 contains 13 residues. The CDR3 loop is CASGRRLTDTQYF. The CDR3, as DNA: TGTGCCAGCGGCCGGCGTCTCACAGATACGCAGTATTTT. Filled out from reference TRBV28 and TRBJ2-3, the complete variable domain reads DVKVTQSSRYLVKRTGEKVFLECVQDMDHENMFWYRQDPGLGLRLIYFSYDVKMKEKGDIPEGYSVSREKKERFSLILESASTNQTSMYLCASGRRLTDTQYFGPGTRLTVL.

The rearrangement uses TRBV19 and TRBJ1-1; a weak D match, TRBD1 (5 bases). The CDR3 has 13 residues. Germline CDR1 is LNHDA and CDR2 is SQIVND (reference sequence). V lost 1 base to trimming and J lost 6 bases, with 9 bases between them. The CDR3 sequence: CASSIAGRPEAFF. The CDR3 nucleotides read TGTGCCAGTAGTATAGCAGGGCGGCCTGAAGCTTTCTTT.

This rearrangement joins TRBV7-9 to TRBJ2-5, with D possibly being TRBD1 or TRBD2 (6 bases each). The J call could be wrong; TRBJ2-7 is a better fit for the DNA end. The CDR3 is 14 amino acids. Germline V gene lookup returns CDR1 SEHNR and CDR2 FQNEAQ (reference sequence). The CDR3 nucleotides are TGTGCCAGCAGCTCACAGGGACTTCGGTACGAGCAGTACTTC. It encodes CASSSQGLRYEQYF.

This chain joins TRBV28 and TRBJ1-1; D remains ambiguous. The CDR3 consists of 13 residues. Trimming removed 6 bases from V and 4 bases from J, with 12 bases in between. The germline CDR1 and CDR2 sequences are MDHEN and SYDVKM. The CDR3 bases are TGTGCCAGCAGCAAACCCTCGACCACTGAAGCTTTCTTT. Its protein is CASSKPSTTEAFF.

This clone was seen at least ten times. The rearrangement joins TRBV7-8 to TRBJ2-1, with TRBD2 matching over 14 bases. This CDR3 region has 18 residues. Germline V lookup: CDR1 SGHVS, CDR2 FQNEAQ. After removal of 1 base from V and 8 bases from J, the junction contained 10 bases not matched to a gene. CDR3 coding DNA: TGTGCCAGCAGCTTAGAAGCCAGACTAGCGGGAGGGAGTTATGAGCAGTTCTTC. Translation: CASSLEARLAGGSYEQFF.

Comment on this clone: One base away lies a much larger clone, so this may be a sequencing read error. This CDR3 is also generated by other DNA sequences in the sample. This chain links TRBV29-1 with TRBJ1-5; D perhaps matches TRBD1 (6 bases). CDR3 size: 13 residues. The germline gives CDR1 SQVTM, CDR2 ANQGSEA. CDR3 protein: CSVSSGGNQPQHF. The CDR3, as DNA: TGCAGCGTCTCCTCGGGGGGCAATCAGCCCCAGCATTTC.

The chain has TRBV29-1 and TRBJ1-1, with no clear D. This CDR3 has 13 amino acids. The germline V gene has CDR1 SQVTM and CDR2 ANQGSEA. Trimming took off 1 base at V and 4 bases at J, with 10 bases between the two ends. CDR3 sequence reads: CSVEVGKGTEAFF. The CDR3 region has the DNA TGCAGCGTTGAAGTCGGGAAAGGCACTGAAGCTTTCTTT.

The chain combines TRBV28 with TRBJ1-2; tentatively, D is TRBD1 (6 bases). The CDR3 length is 14 residues. Trimming shortened V by 7 bases and J by 5 bases, and 17 bases separated the two germline ends. CDR1 and CDR2 from the germline V gene are MDHEN and SYDVKM. The CDR3 DNA sequence: TGTGCCAGCACCATAGAGGGGGATGGGTATGGCTACACCTTC. This encodes CASTIEGDGYGYTF.

This sequence joins TRBV19 and TRBJ1-5; 8 bases map to TRBD1. The V gene end was trimmed by 2 bases and the J gene end by 1 base; junction bases not matched to a gene: 13. The CDR3 is 19 amino acids. Germline CDR1 LNHDA, CDR2 SQIVND (reference sequence). CDR3 in DNA: TGTGCCAGTAGTATATACCCCCCACGCCGACAGGGGAGCAATCAGCCCCAGCATTTT. Translating it yields CASSIYPPRRQGSNQPQHF.

The rearrangement links TRBV5-1 to TRBJ1-1; a possible D gene is TRBD1 (6 bases). The V end lost 2 bases, the J end lost 0 bases, and 11 bases lay between the germline ends. Per germline, CDR1 SGHRS and CDR2 YFSETQ. The CDR3 length is 15 residues. The CDR3 coding sequence is TGCGCCAGCAGCTTATTGGGGGACATGAACACTGAAGCTTTCTTT. Translating gives CASSLLGDMNTEAFF.

The V gene is TRBV2, the J gene TRBJ1-3, with unresolved D. This CDR3 has 17 residues. CDR1 SNHLY and CDR2 FYNNEI come from the germline V gene. Deletions cut 2 bases from V and 4 bases from J, with 18 bases between. The CDR3 protein is CASSERAGSPPGNTIYF. Written as DNA, the CDR3 is TGTGCCAGCAGTGAAAGGGCAGGCTCCCCACCCGGAAACACCATATATTTT.